This T cell receptor (beta chain) was sequenced during a study of cytomegalovirus exposure and HLA in healthy donors. Of note for this clone: Its antigen remains unidentified.

Points from the study as a whole: Researchers catalogued about 160 TCR beta chains as cytomegalovirus-associated. One later analysis reportedly identified an Asian-associated ancestry cluster that showed fewer N-insertions than the approximately 700-donor mean. It was assumed in the presence/absence analyses that sequencing depth was roughly uniform across donors.

All donors participated as healthy donors of bone marrow. 13 Jbeta primers and 60 Vbeta primers were used for the PCR. Generated by immunoSEQ multiplex PCR, the TCRdb table keeps only in-frame clones and is missing some. The table records approximately 280,000 clones, around 86% of them present only once. The sequence derives from a man in his forties in good health and CMV-seropositive. The sequenced sample was PBMCs.

The CDR3 is CASTTLISGANVLTF. CDR3 DNA: TGTGCCAGCACGACACTCATCTCTGGGGCCAACGTCCTGACTTTC. The chain has TRBV7-2 and TRBJ2-6; unclear D gene. Germline CDR1 is SGHTA and CDR2 is FQGNSA. There are 15 residues in the CDR3. Trimming shortened V by 7 bases and J by 0 bases, and 10 bases separated the two germline ends.